The 30 T cell receptor beta chains below all came from one sample that was sequenced in a study of vaccination and CD4 T cells after COVID-19. The time point here: late sampling 161 to 241 days after vaccination in a few convalescent patients. TCRdb re-analysed the PCR reads in MiXCR, keeping a single row per CDR3 protein. This table has some 27,000 distinct CDR3 sequences, around 53% appearing once. The sequenced sample was CD4+ T cells from blood, obtained about 7 months after SARS-CoV-2 vaccination. All receptors derive from a human donor who had recovered from COVID-19.

This rearrangement joins TRBV20-1 to TRBJ2-2; the match to TRBD1 covers 8 bases. CDR1 DFQATT and CDR2 SNEGSKA come from the germline V gene (reference sequence). V shed 0 bases, J shed 3 bases, and the junction held 12 bases outside the gene matches. This CDR3 contains 18 residues. This chain's CDR3 is CSARELRFRGLDTGELFF. The DNA of the CDR3 is TGCAGTGCTAGAGAGTTGCGGTTCAGGGGGCTGGACACCGGGGAGCTGTTTTTT.

The chain has TRBV5-1 and TRBJ2-5, with 9 bases aligning to TRBD1. Germline CDR1 SGHRS, CDR2 YFSETQ. Losses at the gene ends were 3 bases for V and 0 bases for J; bases not matched to a gene: 3. This CDR3 comprises 15 residues. The CDR3 loop reads CASSWGTGNQETQYF. In DNA form, the CDR3 reads TGCGCCAGCAGCTGGGGGACAGGGAACCAAGAGACCCAGTACTTC.

The chain couples TRBV20-1 to TRBJ1-1; 8 bases match TRBD1. Germline trimming cut 6 bases from V and 3 bases from J; bases unmatched to any gene: 9. CDR1 and CDR2 (germline): DFQATT, SNEGSKA (reference sequence). This CDR3 has 14 amino acids. CDR3 sequence: CSAPGQGLYTEAFF. The CDR3, as DNA: TGCAGTGCGCCCGGACAGGGCTTGTACACTGAAGCTTTCTTT.

This clonotype was seen a handful of times. The chain has TRBV28 and TRBJ1-6, with 7 positions matching TRBD1. Trimming took 2 bases from V and 3 from J; bases not matched to a gene: 4. The germline V gene encodes CDR1 MDHEN and CDR2 SYDVKM. The CDR3 covers 16 residues. CDR3 in amino acids: CASSLAGQSYNSPLHF. The CDR3 DNA is TGTGCCAGCAGTTTAGCGGGACAGAGCTATAATTCACCCCTCCACTTT.

On this clonotype: An end of the junction does not agree with germline; a read error may underlie this. The V gene is TRBV7-7, the J gene TRBJ2-1; tentative D call: TRBD2 (6 bases). In germline, CDR1 is SSHAT, CDR2 FNYEAQ (reference sequence). This CDR3 spans 15 amino acids. CDR3 in amino acids: CASSLGLAYNNEQFF. In nucleotides, the CDR3 is TGTGCTAGCAGCTTGGGGCTAGCGTATAACAATGAGCAGTTCTTC.

This clonotype was seen a handful of times. This sequence joins TRBV7-9 and TRBJ2-7; D not resolved. CDR1 and CDR2 from the germline V gene are SEHNR and FQNEAQ (reference sequence). The germline V and J ends were trimmed by 5 bases and 0 bases, with 2 bases remaining between them. The CDR3 covers 11 residues. The DNA for the CDR3 is TGTGCCAGCAGCATCTCCTACGAGCAGTACTTC. It is translated as CASSISYEQYF.

The chain has TRBV2 and TRBJ2-5; a weak D match, TRBD2 (5 bases). V was cut by 6 bases and J by 4 bases, with 15 bases left in between. This CDR3 is 14 amino acids long. CDR1 is SNHLY and CDR2 is FYNNEI in the germline V gene. The CDR3, as DNA: TGTGCCAGCAGACATGCGGGTATCCGAGAGACCCAGTACTTC. Its translation is CASRHAGIRETQYF.

The chain employs TRBV4-1 and TRBJ2-7, with 9 bases lining up with TRBD2. CDR1 and CDR2 (germline): MGHRA, YSYEKL. The V and J ends lost 0 bases and 4 bases, in that order; junction bases with no gene match: 4. CDR3 length equals 15 residues. CDR3 nucleotide sequence: TGCGCCAGCAGCCAAGATGTGAGCGGGAGGTACGAGCAGTACTTC. Translated, it gives CASSQDVSGRYEQYF.

The rearrangement joins TRBV20-1 to TRBJ1-2; 9 bases agree with TRBD1. CDR3 size: 15 residues. Germline CDR1 is DFQATT and CDR2 is SNEGSKA (reference sequence). The J segment lost 5 bases and the V segment lost 6 bases, leaving 13 bases of the junction unmatched. For the CDR3, the DNA is TGCAGTGCCGACACAGGGGGCCCCCGGGGGTATGGCTACACCTTC. Protein sequence: CSADTGGPRGYGYTF.

This chain links TRBV6-1 with TRBJ1-2, with 10 bases matching TRBD1. Germline CDR1 is MNHNS and CDR2 is SASEGT. The CDR3 length is 14 residues. V was pared by 4 bases and J by 6 bases, with 5 bases of the junction left unmatched. The CDR3 region is CASSGRDRGNGYTF. CDR3 DNA sequence: TGTGCCAGCAGTGGCCGGGACAGGGGTAATGGCTACACCTTC.

The chain combines TRBV28 with TRBJ2-1; 7 nucleotides agree with TRBD2. V gave up 5 bases and J gave up 8 bases; unmatched junction bases: 12. Germline V gene lookup returns CDR1 MDHEN and CDR2 SYDVKM. This CDR3 has 15 residues. As DNA, the CDR3 is TGTGCCAGCAGTCCCACCGGGGACTACTTCGATGAGCAGTTCTTC. This sequence encodes CASSPTGDYFDEQFF. Drawing the rest from reference TRBV28 and TRBJ2-1, the complete variable domain is DVKVTQSSRYLVKRTGEKVFLECVQDMDHENMFWYRQDPGLGLRLIYFSYDVKMKEKGDIPEGYSVSREKKERFSLILESASTNQTSMYLCASSPTGDYFDEQFFGPGTRLTVL.

The chain employs TRBV7-3 and TRBJ2-5; 9 bases align to TRBD2. The V gene's germline CDR1 is SGHTA and CDR2 FQGTGA. J gave up 5 bases and V 1 base, and 5 bases lay outside the gene matches. CDR3 size: 15 residues. CDR3 bases: TGTGCCAGCAGCTTAAGCGGGAGGGCCCTTGAGACCCAGTACTTC. Amino acid sequence: CASSLSGRALETQYF.

There are a few counts of this clonotype. The chain recombines TRBV7-3 with TRBJ2-3; tentatively, D is TRBD1 (6 bases). The V and J ends lost 4 bases and 6 bases respectively, with 8 bases between them. The CDR3 has 12 residues. Germline CDR1 reads SGHTA; CDR2 reads FQGTGA. The CDR3 region is CASSSTGDTQYF. CDR3 in DNA: TGTGCCAGCAGCTCTACAGGGGATACGCAGTATTTT.

The J gene is TRBJ1-2, the V gene TRBV28; D is perhaps TRBD1 (6 bases). The germline CDR1 and CDR2 sequences are MDHEN and SYDVKM. This CDR3 is 10 amino acids long. With 4 bases removed from V and 13 bases from J, the gap between germline ends came to 10 bases. The CDR3 loop is CASSSHRVTF. The CDR3, as DNA: TGTGCCAGCAGTTCGCACAGGGTCACCTTC.

The J gene is TRBJ1-3, the V gene TRBV28, with D maybe TRBD1 (5 bases). This CDR3 spans 14 amino acids. V dropped 6 bases and J dropped 0 bases, with 9 bases sitting between them. CDR1 is MDHEN and CDR2 is SYDVKM in the germline V gene. For the CDR3, the DNA is TGTGCCAGCAGGGGGCAGGGCTCTGGAAACACCATATATTTT. This encodes CASRGQGSGNTIYF.

In this sample, this clonotype turned up a few times. This chain uses TRBV6-1 with TRBJ1-1; 7 nucleotides match TRBD1. The V gene's germline CDR1 is MNHNS and CDR2 SASEGT. This CDR3 comprises 15 residues. V was pared by 6 bases and J by 14 bases, with 21 bases of the junction left unmatched. CDR3 bases: TGTGCCAGCAGAGCTAGGGACAGTGCGGACTTGGGGTCCTTCTTT. The encoded protein is CASRARDSADLGSFF.

V usage is TRBV7-9 and J usage is TRBJ2-3, with 11 positions matching TRBD2. V dropped 3 bases and J dropped 1; count of bases not matched to a gene: 0. CDR3 length: 15 residues. The germline gives CDR1 SEHNR, CDR2 FQNEAQ (reference sequence). The CDR3 loop is CASSFSGRGTDTQYF. The CDR3 DNA follows: TGTGCCAGCAGCTTTAGCGGGAGGGGCACAGATACGCAGTATTTT.

A few counts support this clonotype. The gene calls are TRBV20-1 and TRBJ2-5; D possibly corresponds to TRBD2 (5 bases). This CDR3 spans 11 amino acids. The germline CDR1 and CDR2 sequences are DFQATT and SNEGSKA (reference sequence). CDR3 in amino acids: CRPTSGETQYF. For the CDR3, the DNA is TGCAGGCCTACTAGTGGGGAGACCCAGTACTTC.

The J gene is TRBJ2-5, the V gene TRBV7-2; 8 bases agree with TRBD2. Germline V gene sequence: CDR1 SGHTA, CDR2 FQGNSA. The CDR3 contains 16 residues. With 5 bases clipped from V and 5 bases from J, the junction kept 13 bases outside the gene matches. In DNA form, the CDR3 reads TGTGCCAGCAGCGTACAACGATTCGGCGGGGGGGAGACCCAGTACTTC. Translation: CASSVQRFGGGETQYF.

The chain has TRBV28 and TRBJ2-7; 13 bases agree with TRBD2. The CDR3 runs to 17 residues. The junction had 12 bases not matched to a gene; V was cut back by 7 bases and J by 3 bases. Germline CDR1 reads MDHEN; CDR2 reads SYDVKM. This chain's CDR3 is CASTPSGTSGNVYEQYF. CDR3 DNA: TGTGCCAGCACCCCCTCCGGGACTAGCGGGAACGTCTACGAGCAGTACTTC.

This clonotype was recorded a few times. The rearrangement uses TRBV6-5 and TRBJ1-6; D is unresolved. CDR3 length: 16 residues. Germline CDR1 reads MNHEY; CDR2 reads SVGAGI. The V end was cut by 0 bases, the J end by 11 bases, with 17 bases between. The DNA for the CDR3 is TGTGCCAGCAGTTACTCGAGTCATTGGGAGAATGCACCCCTCCACTTT. Protein sequence: CASSYSSHWENAPLHF.

The chain has TRBV6-5 and TRBJ2-5; D gene ambiguous. CDR3 length: 15 residues. CDR1 is MNHEY and CDR2 is SVGAGI in the germline V gene. V lost 0 bases, J lost 2 bases, and 10 bases lay in between. CDR3 sequence (DNA): TGTGCCAGCAGTTACTCGCTAGTAGGGCAAGAGACCCAGTACTTC. Encoded protein: CASSYSLVGQETQYF.

This clonotype has more than one count but fewer than ten. The chain links TRBV7-9 to TRBJ1-6; D uncertain. CDR1 and CDR2 (germline): SEHNR, FQNEAQ (reference sequence). The V and J ends lost 2 bases and 4 bases respectively, with 9 bases between them. This CDR3 contains 15 residues. CDR3 nucleotides: TGTGCCAGCAGCTTAACCCCGGAGTATAATTCACCCCTCCACTTT. It specifies CASSLTPEYNSPLHF.

This clonotype came up a few times. This chain links TRBV7-2 with TRBJ2-7; D remains unclear. The ends were cut back, 3 bases at V and 3 bases at J, with 18 bases in the middle. Germline CDR1 SGHTA, CDR2 FQGNSA. This CDR3 is built from 16 residues. In nucleotides, the CDR3 is TGTGCCAGCAGCTTCAGGTCGGCGTTCTGGCTCTACGAGCAGTACTTC. The encoded protein is CASSFRSAFWLYEQYF.

The gene calls are TRBV7-9 and TRBJ1-2; 7 nucleotides agree with TRBD1. J lost 6 bases, V lost 7 bases, and 14 bases had no gene match. Germline V gives CDR1 SEHNR, CDR2 FQNEAQ (reference sequence). The CDR3 contains 15 residues. CDR3 bases: TGTGCCAGCAAGCCAGGGGGGGGTGGCGGCGATGGCTACACCTTC. It is translated as CASKPGGGGGDGYTF.

The chain has TRBV27 and TRBJ2-7; 10 nucleotides align to TRBD2. The CDR3 extends over 16 amino acids. V lost 4 bases and J lost 5; bases outside the gene matches: 11. Germline V gene data show CDR1 as MNHEY and CDR2 as SMNVEV (reference sequence). CDR3 sequence (DNA): TGTGCCAGCAGTTCACTAGCGGGACTTGGCTTCCACGAGCAGTACTTC. This codes for CASSSLAGLGFHEQYF.

The chain has TRBV7-2 and TRBJ1-2; TRBD1 might be the D (6 bases). The CDR3 consists of 16 residues. The V gene lost 2 bases and the J gene lost 5 bases, with 18 bases spanning the gap. The germline gives CDR1 SGHTA, CDR2 FQGNSA. The CDR3 protein is CASSLLRGPARYGYTF. CDR3 nucleotides: TGTGCCAGCAGCTTACTACGGGGGCCCGCCCGGTATGGCTACACCTTC.

The chain links TRBV5-1 to TRBJ2-1; 10 nucleotides align to TRBD2. J gave up 4 bases and V 0 bases, and 1 base lay outside the gene matches. The length of the CDR3 is 15 residues. Germline V CDR1 and CDR2: SGHRS, YFSETQ. Here the CDR3 reads CASSLASGSYNEQFF. The CDR3 DNA is TGCGCCAGCAGCTTGGCTAGCGGGAGTTACAATGAGCAGTTCTTC.

The rearrangement joins TRBV20-1 to TRBJ1-1, with 7 bases that match TRBD1. This CDR3 is built from 13 residues. Germline assignment: CDR1 DFQATT and CDR2 SNEGSKA (reference sequence). V gave up 0 bases and J gave up 9 bases; unmatched junction bases: 7. The CDR3, as DNA: TGCAGTGCTAGAGATCAGGGACAGCAAAAAGCTTTCTTT. Translation: CSARDQGQQKAFF.

The V call is TRBV6-1, the J call TRBJ2-7, with D possibly being TRBD1 or TRBD2 (5 bases each). Trimming took 1 base from V and 3 from J, leaving 7 bases between them. The CDR3 covers 13 residues. The germline gives CDR1 MNHNS, CDR2 SASEGT. CDR3 nucleotides: TGTGCCAGCAGTGAAGGGGGGTACTACGAGCAGTACTTC. This encodes CASSEGGYYEQYF.